This TCR beta chain was sequenced in a study of T-cell reconstitution after alpha-beta-depleted transplantation in children listed by TCRdb under 2016. For context, the study as a whole: Using TCR repertoire profiling, the study quantitatively followed how T-cell immune reconstitution unfolded in children after TCRalphabeta/CD19-depleted allogeneic hematopoietic cell transplantation.

Library construction relied on PCR. Instrument used: Illumina HiSeq 2500. TCR libraries were prepared with molecular barcoding, using unique molecular identifiers to normalize TCRbeta repertoire quantification. The raw public reads went through TCRdb reprocessing: fastp at Q25, MiXCR clone calling, in-frame beta chains kept. One record per CDR3 amino acid sequence lists the most common genes and DNA. For this sample the table gives a few hundred thousand distinct CDR3 sequences, of which approximately 9.8% were detected only once. 5% to 5.5% of the sample is in the top ten clones. The sample holds many counts of this clonotype. Its antigen is still unknown. No much larger clone is present one base from it, and per-base qualities are unavailable. Relative to germline, V is missing 7 bases and J is missing 6 bases, with 13 bases of the junction outside any gene match. CDR1 SQVTM and CDR2 ANQGSEA are derived from the germline V gene. From the cysteine up to the phenylalanine, the CDR3 has a length of 14 residues. Only the CDR3 part of the read is kept: 42 bases, read in frame from the first base.

The chain is assembled from TRBV29-1 and TRBJ2-7; TRBD1 matches 9 bases in the middle. The sample was PBMCs from the stem cell graft donor, taken from the stem cell graft. This receptor was identified in a human donor who donated a stem cell graft to a child with SCID. The nucleotides read TGCAGCGCTCGCTCGGGACAGGGTATGATCGAGCAGTACTTC. Its translation reads: CSARSGQGMIEQYF.